This TCR beta chain was identified in a study of cytomegalovirus exposure and HLA in healthy donors. This PCR relied on a set of 60 Vbeta primers and 13 Jbeta primers. The assay was immunoSEQ multiplex PCR, and TCRdb's table has in-frame clones only and misses some. The data hold under 200,000 clones, with around four fifths observed a single time. Study outcomes and limitations: Researchers reported that a few CMV-associated chains were confirmed in vitro as CMV antigen-specific.

Germline-derived CDR1 and CDR2 are LGHNA and YSLEER. The CDR3 contains 17 residues. With regard to this clone: Its cognate antigen is unknown.

This chain joins TRBV4-3 and TRBJ2-5; TRBD2 aligns across 16 bases. The DNA end lines up better with TRBJ2-7; the J call may be wrong. Sequencing input: PBMCs. The sequence came from a woman between 50 and 59 years old in good health and CMV-seropositive. CDR3 amino acids: CASSQGLAGGPENEQYF. DNA of the CDR3: TGCGCCAGCAGCCAGGGACTAGCGGGGGGGCCTGAGAACGAGCAGTACTTC.